A single TCR beta chain is shown here with its context. Antigen: not known. These data originate in a study of shared clonotypes between healthy human individuals. Study summary: Donors had three CD4 naive, three CD4 memory, two CD8 naive and one CD8 memory plate apiece. Study conclusions and caveats: Naive subsets tended to show greater estimated richness than memory subsets.

TCRdb's table, derived via immunoSEQ multiplex PCR, lists solely in-frame clones and lacks some. Altogether some 1.5 million clones are present, 98% being singletons, with the ten largest covering about 0.4%. Per germline, CDR1 SGHTS and CDR2 YDEGEE. The CDR3 has 15 residues. Trimming cost V 4 bases and J 4 bases; bases outside gene matches: 8. Nashville, Tennessee was home to all donors, who were Caucasian adults. The sequence derives from a man between 25 and 39 years old in good health. Sample: naive CD4+ T cells sorted from blood. Subset here: CD45RA+ positively selected. The chain uses TRBV5-8 and TRBJ2-7, with 10 bases that match TRBD1. CDR3 coding DNA: TGTGCCAGCAGCAGATGGGACAGGGGCTTTTACGAGCAGTACTTC. Translated, it gives CASSRWDRGFYEQYF.